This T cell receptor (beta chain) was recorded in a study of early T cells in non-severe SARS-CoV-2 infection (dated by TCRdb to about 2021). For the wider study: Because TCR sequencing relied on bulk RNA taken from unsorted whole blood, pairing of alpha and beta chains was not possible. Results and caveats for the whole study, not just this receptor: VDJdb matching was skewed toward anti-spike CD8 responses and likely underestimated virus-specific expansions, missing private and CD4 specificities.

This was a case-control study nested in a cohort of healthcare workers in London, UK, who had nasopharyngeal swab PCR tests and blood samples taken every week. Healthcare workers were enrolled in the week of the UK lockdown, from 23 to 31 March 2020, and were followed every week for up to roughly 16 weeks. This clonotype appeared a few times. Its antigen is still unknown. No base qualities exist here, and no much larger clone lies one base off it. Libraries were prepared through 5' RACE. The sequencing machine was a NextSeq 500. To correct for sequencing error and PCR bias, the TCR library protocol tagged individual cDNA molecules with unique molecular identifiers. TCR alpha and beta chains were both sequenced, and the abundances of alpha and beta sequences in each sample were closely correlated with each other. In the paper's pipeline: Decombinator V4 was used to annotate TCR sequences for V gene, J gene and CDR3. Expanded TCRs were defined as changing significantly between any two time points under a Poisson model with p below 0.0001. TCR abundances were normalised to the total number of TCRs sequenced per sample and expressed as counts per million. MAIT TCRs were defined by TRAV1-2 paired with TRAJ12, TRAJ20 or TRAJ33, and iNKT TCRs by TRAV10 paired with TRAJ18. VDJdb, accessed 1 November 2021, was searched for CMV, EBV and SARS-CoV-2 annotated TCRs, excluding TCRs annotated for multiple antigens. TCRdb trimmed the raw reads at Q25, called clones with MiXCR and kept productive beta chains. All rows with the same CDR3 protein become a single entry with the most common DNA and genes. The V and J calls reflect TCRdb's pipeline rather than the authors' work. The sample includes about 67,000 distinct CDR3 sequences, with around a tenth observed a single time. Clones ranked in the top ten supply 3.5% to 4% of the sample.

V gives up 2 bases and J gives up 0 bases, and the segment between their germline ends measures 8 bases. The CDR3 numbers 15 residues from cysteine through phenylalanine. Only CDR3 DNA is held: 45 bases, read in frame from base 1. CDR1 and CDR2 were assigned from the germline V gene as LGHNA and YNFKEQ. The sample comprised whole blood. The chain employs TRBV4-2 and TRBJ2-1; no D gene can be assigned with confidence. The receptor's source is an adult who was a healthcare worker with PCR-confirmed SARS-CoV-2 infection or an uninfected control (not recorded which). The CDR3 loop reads CASSQTSTSYNEQFF. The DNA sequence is TGTGCCAGCAGCCAAACATCCACCTCCTACAATGAGCAGTTCTTC.